This record covers a single TCR beta chain. No antigen is known for it. It has no much larger one-base neighbor in the sample; base qualities were not kept. Donors were healthy HIV-negative adults with no recently reported acute infections or vaccinations. Every donor was a Caucasian adult residing in Nashville, Tennessee, USA. CD4+ T cells were enriched through magnetic negative selection, after which naive cells were positively selected on CD45RA and the remaining negative fraction served as the memory subset. Blood was obtained by leukapheresis, after which PBMCs were separated by Ficoll-Histopaque density gradient centrifugation and cryopreserved in liquid nitrogen vapor phase. Analytical flow cytometry was used to check the purity and quantity of every magnetically sorted T cell population. Genomic DNA was isolated from every sorted fraction and measured by UV absorbance on a Nanodrop 2000c.

These data are taken from a study of shared clonotypes between healthy human individuals (dated by TCRdb to the early 2020s). About the investigation overall: Three men and two women, aged 18 to 49 years, made up the cohort. To increase sequencing depth and limit assay-specific biases, different laboratories used diverse techniques to prepare libraries and sequence TCR repertoires. For each donor, CD4 naive and CD4 memory were each given three plates, CD8 naive was given two plates, and CD8 memory was given one plate. To estimate repertoire size and how much clonotype sharing occurs between individuals, the study deeply sequenced the blood TCR repertoires of 5 or 6 healthy adults. Per donor, leukapheresis produced somewhere between about 0.8 and 9.5 billion PBMCs.

Overall results and qualifications from the work: The genetic and exposure-history diversity represented was limited by the small number of donors. Pairwise subsampling led to the expectation that sequencing depth would affect the degree of clonotype sharing among donors. About 4.5% of naive CD4, around 4% of naive CD8, approximately 2% of memory CD4, and 0.4% of memory CD8 clonotypes were shared across a few donors. Higher generation probabilities were observed for clonotypes shared by all four sorted-subset donors than for non-shared clonotypes. Rarefaction of sorted-subset datasets indicated incomplete sequencing despite the large sequencing depth. Larger estimated clonotype richness was generally found for naive subsets than for memory subsets. Only blood was sampled, and tissue TCR repertoires likely differ from those in blood.

Counted from cysteine to phenylalanine, this CDR3 has 15 amino acids. Only CDR3 DNA is held: 45 bases, read in frame from base 1. V is shortened by 8 bases, J by 4 bases, and the region joining them spans 15 bases. Taken from the germline V gene, the CDR1 and CDR2 loops are SNHLY and FYNNEI. TCR CDR3 regions were amplified from genomic DNA by multiplex PCR using the deep immunoSEQ assay. Extracted genomic DNA from each cell subset was spread evenly across all wells of several immunoSEQ 96-well plates, with each plate serving as a replicate. For sorted subsets, each replicate PCR was loaded with roughly 190 ng genomic DNA, equivalent to some 31,000 T cell genomes. Purified libraries were measured with a Qubit 3.0 fluorometer, size-checked on a Bioanalyzer 2100, and measured again with the KAPA Library Quantification kit. Each immunoSEQ 96-well plate was sequenced on its own single-read 150-cycle Illumina NextSeq 550 flow cell. In the source study's methods: Because the immunoSEQ output included only junctional sequences and no quality scores, the filtering could not be the same as the filtering used for full-length reads. To assign V/J genes and CDR3, sequences were annotated using PyIR, a Python wrapper for IgBLAST v1.9, with IMGT germline references. Any read was removed if the V/J assignment was weak (E-value above 1e-6), the CDR3 was missing, or the read contained stop codons, out-of-frame junctions, or ambiguous translated residues. V3J clonotypes were defined as sequences sharing the same inferred V gene, J gene, and CDR3 amino acid sequence. The percentage overlap between two repertoires was calculated by dividing the number of shared unique clonotypes by the size of the smaller repertoire. RTK rarefaction, the Chao1 estimator, and Recon v2.1 estimates of unobserved clonotypes were used to assess repertoire richness. Generation probabilities were computed with OLGA for all TCRbeta clonotypes obtained by the gDNA method from four donors. Entries here come from immuneACCESS through TCRdb and include only in-frame sequences with V and J called. Some clones fail to appear in such tables; in the studies checked, an unresolved V gene covers under half of the shortfall, and the cause of the remainder is unknown. That table is the source of V, J and clone size, and D and trimming were worked out from the DNA. The table for this sample lists 950,000 to 1,300,000 clones; about 75% of them were counted only once. Approximately 1.5% of the sample comes from the top ten.

The TCR was taken from a man between 18 and 35 years old in good health. Sequencing was done on a sample of memory CD4+ T cells sorted from blood. The sample's cell subset or site, from its label and the paper: CD45RA-negative fraction. The V gene is TRBV2 and the J gene is TRBJ1-6, with TRBD1 tentatively as D gene (5 bases match). The CDR3 region has the sequence CASDLGVGYNSPLHF. DNA sequence: TGTGCCAGCGACCTGGGGGTCGGGTATAATTCACCCCTCCACTTT.